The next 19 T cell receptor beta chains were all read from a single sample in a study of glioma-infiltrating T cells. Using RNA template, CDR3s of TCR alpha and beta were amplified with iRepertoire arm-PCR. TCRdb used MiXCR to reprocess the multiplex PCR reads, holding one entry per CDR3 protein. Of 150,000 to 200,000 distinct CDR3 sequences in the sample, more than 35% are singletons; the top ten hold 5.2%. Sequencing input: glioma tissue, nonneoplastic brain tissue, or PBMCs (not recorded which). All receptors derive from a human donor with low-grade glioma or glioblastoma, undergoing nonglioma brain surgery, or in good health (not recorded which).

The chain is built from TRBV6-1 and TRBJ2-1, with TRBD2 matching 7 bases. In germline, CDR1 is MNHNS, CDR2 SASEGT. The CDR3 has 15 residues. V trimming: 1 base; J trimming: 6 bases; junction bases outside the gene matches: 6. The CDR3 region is CASSEGGGVVNEQFF. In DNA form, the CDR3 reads TGTGCCAGCAGTGAAGGGGGGGGGGTAGTCAATGAGCAGTTCTTC.

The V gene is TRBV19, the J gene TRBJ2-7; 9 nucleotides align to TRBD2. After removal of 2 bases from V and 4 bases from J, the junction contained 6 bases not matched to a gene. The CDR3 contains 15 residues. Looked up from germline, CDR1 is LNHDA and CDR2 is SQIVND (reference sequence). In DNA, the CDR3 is TGTGCCAGTAGTATATATCCTAGCGGGATGTACGAGCAGTACTTC. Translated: CASSIYPSGMYEQYF.

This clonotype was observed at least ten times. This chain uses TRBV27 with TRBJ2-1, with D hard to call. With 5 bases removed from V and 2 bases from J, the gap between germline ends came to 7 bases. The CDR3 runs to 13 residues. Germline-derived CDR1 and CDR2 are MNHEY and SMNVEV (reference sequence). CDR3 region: CASSRQPYNEQFF. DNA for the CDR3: TGTGCCAGCAGTAGGCAGCCCTACAATGAGCAGTTCTTC.

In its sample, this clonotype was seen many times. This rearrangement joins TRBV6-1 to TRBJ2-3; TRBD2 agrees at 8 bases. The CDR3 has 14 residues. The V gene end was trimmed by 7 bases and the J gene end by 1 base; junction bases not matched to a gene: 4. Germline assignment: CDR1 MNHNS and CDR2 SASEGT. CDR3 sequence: CASKIAGRTDTQYF. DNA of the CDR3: TGTGCCAGCAAGATAGCGGGACGCACAGATACGCAGTATTTT.

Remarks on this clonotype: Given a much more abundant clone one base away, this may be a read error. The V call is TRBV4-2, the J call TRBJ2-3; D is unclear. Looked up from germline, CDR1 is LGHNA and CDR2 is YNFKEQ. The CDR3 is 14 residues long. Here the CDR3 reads CASSQEISIDTQYF. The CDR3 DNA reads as TGTGCCAGCAGCCAAGAGATTAGCATAGATACGCAGTATTTT.

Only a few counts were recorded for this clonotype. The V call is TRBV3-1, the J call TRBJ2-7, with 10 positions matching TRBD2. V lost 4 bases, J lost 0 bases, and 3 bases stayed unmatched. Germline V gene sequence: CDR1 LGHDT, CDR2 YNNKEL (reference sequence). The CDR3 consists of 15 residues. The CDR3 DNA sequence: TGTGCCAGCAGCCGGACTAGCGGTCCCTCCTACGAGCAGTACTTC. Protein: CASSRTSGPSYEQYF.

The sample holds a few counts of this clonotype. In DNA, the CDR3 is TGTGCCAGCAGTTTACCCGCCATCTCTTTTGGCTACACCTTC. Protein: CASSLPAISFGYTF. The rearrangement joins TRBV28 to TRBJ1-2; unclear D gene. Between the trimmed V and J ends, which lost 2 bases and 7 bases, there was a span of 14 bases. The germline gives CDR1 MDHEN, CDR2 SYDVKM. The CDR3 sequence is 14 residues long.

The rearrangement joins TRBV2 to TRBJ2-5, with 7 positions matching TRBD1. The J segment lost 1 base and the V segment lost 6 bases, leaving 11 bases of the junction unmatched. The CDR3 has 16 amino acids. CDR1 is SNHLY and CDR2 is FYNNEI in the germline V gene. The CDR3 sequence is CASRQADRDSQETQYF. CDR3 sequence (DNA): TGTGCCAGCAGACAAGCTGACCGGGACAGCCAAGAGACCCAGTACTTC.

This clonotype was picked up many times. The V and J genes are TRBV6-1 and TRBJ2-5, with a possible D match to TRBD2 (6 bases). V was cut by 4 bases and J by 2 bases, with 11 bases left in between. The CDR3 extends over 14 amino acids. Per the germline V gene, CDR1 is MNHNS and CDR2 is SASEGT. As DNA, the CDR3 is TGTGCCAGCAGTGCCGGGAGTTGGCAAGAGACCCAGTACTTC. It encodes CASSAGSWQETQYF.

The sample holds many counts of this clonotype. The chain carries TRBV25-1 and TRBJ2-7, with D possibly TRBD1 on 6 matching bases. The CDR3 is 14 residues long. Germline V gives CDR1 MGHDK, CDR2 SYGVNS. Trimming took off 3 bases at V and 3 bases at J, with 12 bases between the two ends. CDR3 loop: CASSDKGGYYEQYF. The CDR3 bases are TGTGCCAGCAGTGATAAAGGGGGATACTACGAGCAGTACTTC.

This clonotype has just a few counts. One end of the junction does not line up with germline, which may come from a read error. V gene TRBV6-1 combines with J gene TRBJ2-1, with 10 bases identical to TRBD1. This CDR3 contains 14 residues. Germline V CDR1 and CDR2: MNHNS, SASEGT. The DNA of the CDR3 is TGTGCCATCAGTGGGACAGGGGCGAGGGATGAGCAGTTCTTC. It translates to CAISGTGARDEQFF.

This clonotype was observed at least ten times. The CDR3 DNA reads as TGTGCCAGCAGTTTAAACCCCAGGGTTCATCGAGATACGCAGTATTTT. Translation gives CASSLNPRVHRDTQYF. The chain combines TRBV27 with TRBJ2-3; D may be TRBD1 (5 bases). This CDR3 spans 16 amino acids. V lost 2 bases and J 5 bases, leaving 17 bases between the germline ends. Germline CDR1 and CDR2: MNHEY and SMNVEV (reference sequence).

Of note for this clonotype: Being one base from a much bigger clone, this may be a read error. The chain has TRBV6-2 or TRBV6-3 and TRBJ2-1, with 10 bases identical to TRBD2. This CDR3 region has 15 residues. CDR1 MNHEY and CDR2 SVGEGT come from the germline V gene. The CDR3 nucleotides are TGTGCCAGCAGAAGAGCGGGAGGGGGTAACAATGAGCAGCTCTTC. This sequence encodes CASRRAGGGNNEQLF.

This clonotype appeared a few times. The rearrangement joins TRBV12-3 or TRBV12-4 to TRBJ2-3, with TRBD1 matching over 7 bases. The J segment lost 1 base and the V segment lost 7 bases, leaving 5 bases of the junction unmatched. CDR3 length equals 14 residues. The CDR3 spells CASKLGTGTDTQYF. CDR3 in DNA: TGTGCCAGCAAGCTAGGGACAGGCACAGATACGCAGTATTTT.

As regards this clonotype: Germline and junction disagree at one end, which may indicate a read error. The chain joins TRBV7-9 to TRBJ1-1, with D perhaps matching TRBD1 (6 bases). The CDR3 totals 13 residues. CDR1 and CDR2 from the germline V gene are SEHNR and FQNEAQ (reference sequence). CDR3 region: CATRPRQDTEALF. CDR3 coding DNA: TGTGCCACCAGACCCCGACAGGACACTGAAGCTCTCTTT.

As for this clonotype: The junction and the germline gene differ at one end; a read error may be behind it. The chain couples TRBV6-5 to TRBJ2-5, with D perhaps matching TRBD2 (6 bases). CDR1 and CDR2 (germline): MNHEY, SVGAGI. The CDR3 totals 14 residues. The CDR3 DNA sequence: TGTGCCAGCAGCCTGGGACTTTGGGGGGAGACCGAGTACTTC. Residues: CASSLGLWGETEYF.

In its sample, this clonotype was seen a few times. In nucleotides, the CDR3 is TGTGCCAGCAGTGAATCGACGCACAGGGGCATCAATGAGCAGTTCTTC. This gives the protein CASSESTHRGINEQFF. The chain employs TRBV25-1 and TRBJ2-1, with 7 bases aligning to TRBD1. Germline V CDR1 and CDR2: MGHDK, SYGVNS. CDR3 length: 16 residues. With 1 base clipped from V and 6 bases from J, the junction kept 9 bases outside the gene matches.

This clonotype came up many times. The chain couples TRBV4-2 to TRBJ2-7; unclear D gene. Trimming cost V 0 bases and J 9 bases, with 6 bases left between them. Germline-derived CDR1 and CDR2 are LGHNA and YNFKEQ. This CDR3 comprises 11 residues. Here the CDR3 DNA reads TGTGCCAGCAGCCAAGACGGGCGGCAGTACTTC. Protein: CASSQDGRQYF.

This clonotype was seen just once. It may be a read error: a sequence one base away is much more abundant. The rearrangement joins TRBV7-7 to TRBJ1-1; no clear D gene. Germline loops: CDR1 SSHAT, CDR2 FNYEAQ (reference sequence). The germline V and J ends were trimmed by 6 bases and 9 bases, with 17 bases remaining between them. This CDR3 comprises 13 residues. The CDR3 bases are TGTGCCAGCAGTGTAGGCTCCTCGCCTCAAGCTTTCTTT. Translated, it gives CASSVGSSPQAFF.